This T cell receptor (beta chain) was captured by sequencing in a study of OX40 agonist ivuxolimab in advanced cancers. There are 16 residues in the CDR3. Germline V gives CDR1 MDHEN, CDR2 SYDVKM. Trimming removed 5 bases at V and 2 bases at J, with 19 bases between. Sequenced by immunoSEQ multiplex PCR; TCRdb stores in-frame clones only, minus some. The top ten hold approximately 14% of the sample, which has approximately 24,000 clones, roughly four fifths seen once. Patients with a history of autoimmune disease or on systemic immunosuppression were excluded. Baseline, cycle 4 day 1, and cycle 7 day 1 were the blood sampling points.

The sequencing used CD4+ or CD8+ T cells sorted from blood, collected in a trial of the OX40 agonist ivuxolimab. The clonotype was recovered from an adult with an advanced solid tumor such as melanoma, head and neck, liver or kidney cancer. This chain joins TRBV28 and TRBJ2-7; no firm D call. The CDR3 spells CASSSWSSRTTYEQYF. The CDR3 DNA follows: TGTGCCAGCAGTAGTTGGTCGAGTCGGACGACCTACGAGCAGTACTTC.